This note documents a single T cell receptor (beta chain) sequence. This CDR3 spans 13 amino acids. Germline CDR1 reads LGHNT; CDR2 reads FRNRAP. V lost 9 bases and J 4 bases, leaving 10 bases between the germline ends. These data belong to a study of cytomegalovirus exposure and HLA in healthy donors. Primers: 60 Vbeta forward and 13 Jbeta reverse. Only in-frame clones appear in the TCRdb table, and some are missing; sequencing was by immunoSEQ multiplex PCR. Of about 190,000 clones detected, about 69% appear once; the ten largest clones hold about 4.8%. This chain uses TRBV12-5 with TRBJ1-6; no reliable D call. This TCR was recovered from a young man in good health and CMV-seropositive. Sequencing input: PBMCs. CDR3 sequence: CARPPQYNSPLHF. For the CDR3, the DNA is TGTGCTAGACCCCCGCAGTATAATTCACCCCTCCACTTT.